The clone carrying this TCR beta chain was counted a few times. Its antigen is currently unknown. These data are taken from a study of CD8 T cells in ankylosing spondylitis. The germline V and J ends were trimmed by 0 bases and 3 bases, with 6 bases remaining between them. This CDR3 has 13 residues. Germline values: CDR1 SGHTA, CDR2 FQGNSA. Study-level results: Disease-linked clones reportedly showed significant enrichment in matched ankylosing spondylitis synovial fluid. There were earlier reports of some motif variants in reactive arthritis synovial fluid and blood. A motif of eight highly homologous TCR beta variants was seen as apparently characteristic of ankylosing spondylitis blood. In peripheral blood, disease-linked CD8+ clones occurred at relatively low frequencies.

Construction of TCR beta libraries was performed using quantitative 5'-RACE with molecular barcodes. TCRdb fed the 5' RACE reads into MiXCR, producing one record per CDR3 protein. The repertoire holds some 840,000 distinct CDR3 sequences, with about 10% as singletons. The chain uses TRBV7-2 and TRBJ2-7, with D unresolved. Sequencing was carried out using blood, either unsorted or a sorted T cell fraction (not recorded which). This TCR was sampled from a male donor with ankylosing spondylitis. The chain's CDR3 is CASSLAARYEQYF. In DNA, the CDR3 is TGTGCCAGCAGCTTAGCGGCCCGCTACGAGCAGTACTTC.